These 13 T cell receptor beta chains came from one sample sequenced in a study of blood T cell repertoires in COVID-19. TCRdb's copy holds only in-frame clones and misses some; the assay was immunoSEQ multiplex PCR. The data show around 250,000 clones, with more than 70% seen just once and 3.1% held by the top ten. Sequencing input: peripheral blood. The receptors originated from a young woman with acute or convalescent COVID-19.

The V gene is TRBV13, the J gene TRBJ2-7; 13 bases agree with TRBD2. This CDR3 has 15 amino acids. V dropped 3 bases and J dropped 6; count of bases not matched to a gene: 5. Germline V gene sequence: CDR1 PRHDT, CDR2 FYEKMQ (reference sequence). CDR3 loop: CASSLGRLAGGEQYF. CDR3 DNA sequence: TGTGCCAGCAGCTTGGGGCGACTAGCGGGGGGCGAGCAGTACTTC. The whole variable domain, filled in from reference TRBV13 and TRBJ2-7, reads AAGVIQSPRHLIKEKRETATLKCYPIPRHDTVYWYQQGPGQDPQFLISFYEKMQSDKGSIPDRFSAQQFSDYHSELNMSSLELGDSALYFCASSLGRLAGGEQYFGPGTRLTVT.

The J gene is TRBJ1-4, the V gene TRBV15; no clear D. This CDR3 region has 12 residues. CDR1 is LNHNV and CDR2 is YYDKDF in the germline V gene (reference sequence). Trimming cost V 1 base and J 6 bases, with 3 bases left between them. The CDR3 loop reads CATSRADEKLFF. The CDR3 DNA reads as TGTGCCACCAGCAGAGCAGATGAAAAACTGTTTTTT. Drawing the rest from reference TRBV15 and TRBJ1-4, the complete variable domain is DAMVIQNPRYQVTQFGKPVTLSCSQTLNHNVMYWYQQKSSQAPKLLFHYYDKDFNNEADTPDNFQSRRPNTSFCFLDIRSPGLGDTAMYLCATSRADEKLFFGSGTQLSVL.

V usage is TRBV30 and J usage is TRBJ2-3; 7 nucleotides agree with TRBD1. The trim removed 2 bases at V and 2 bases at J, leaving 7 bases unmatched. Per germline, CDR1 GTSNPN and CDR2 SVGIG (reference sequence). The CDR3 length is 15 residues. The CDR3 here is CAWSTWGQSTDTQYF. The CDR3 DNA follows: TGTGCCTGGAGTACCTGGGGACAGTCCACAGATACGCAGTATTTT.

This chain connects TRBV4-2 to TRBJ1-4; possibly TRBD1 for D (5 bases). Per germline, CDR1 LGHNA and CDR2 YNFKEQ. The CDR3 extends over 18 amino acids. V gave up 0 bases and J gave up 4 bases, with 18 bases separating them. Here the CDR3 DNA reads TGTGCCAGCAGCCAAGAACTGACAGCGGAGGGCCTTAATGAAAAACTGTTTTTT. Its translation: CASSQELTAEGLNEKLFF.

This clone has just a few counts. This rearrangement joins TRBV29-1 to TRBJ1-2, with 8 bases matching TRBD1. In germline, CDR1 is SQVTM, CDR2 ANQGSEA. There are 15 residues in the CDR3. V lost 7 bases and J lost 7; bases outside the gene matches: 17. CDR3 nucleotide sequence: TGCAGCGCCGACTCATCAGGACAGGGACTGTTTGGCTACACCTTC. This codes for CSADSSGQGLFGYTF.

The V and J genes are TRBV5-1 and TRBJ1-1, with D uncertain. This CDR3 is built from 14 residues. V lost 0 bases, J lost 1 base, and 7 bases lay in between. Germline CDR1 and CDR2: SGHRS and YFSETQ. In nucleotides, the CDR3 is TGCGCCAGCAGCTTGGGGTCGGGGAACACTGAAGCTTTCTTT. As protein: CASSLGSGNTEAFF.

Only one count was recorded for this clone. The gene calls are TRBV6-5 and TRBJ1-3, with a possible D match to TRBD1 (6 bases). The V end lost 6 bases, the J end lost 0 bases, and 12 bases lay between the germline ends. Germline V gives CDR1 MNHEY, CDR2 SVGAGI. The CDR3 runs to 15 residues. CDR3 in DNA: TGTGCCAGCAGCAGACAGGTCTTCTCTGGAAACACCATATATTTT. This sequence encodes CASSRQVFSGNTIYF.

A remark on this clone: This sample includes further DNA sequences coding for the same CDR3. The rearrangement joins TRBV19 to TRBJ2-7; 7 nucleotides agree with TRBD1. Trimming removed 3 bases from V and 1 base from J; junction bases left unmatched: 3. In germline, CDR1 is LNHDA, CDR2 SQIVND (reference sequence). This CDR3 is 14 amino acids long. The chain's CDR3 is CASSISQGSYEQYF. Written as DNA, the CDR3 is TGTGCCAGTAGTATTTCACAGGGGTCCTACGAGCAGTACTTC.

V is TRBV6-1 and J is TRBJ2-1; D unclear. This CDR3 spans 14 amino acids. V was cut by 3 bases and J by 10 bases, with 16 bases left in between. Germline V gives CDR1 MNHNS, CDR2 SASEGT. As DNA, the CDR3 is TGTGCCAGCAGTGATCTTGGTGGCAGGATGGAGCAGTTCTTC. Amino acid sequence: CASSDLGGRMEQFF.

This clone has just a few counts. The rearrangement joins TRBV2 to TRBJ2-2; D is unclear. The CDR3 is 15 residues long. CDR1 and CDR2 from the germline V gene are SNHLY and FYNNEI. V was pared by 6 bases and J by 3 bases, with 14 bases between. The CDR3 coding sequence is TGTGCCAGCAGACCCGCCCCCCGCGACACCGGGGAGCTGTTTTTT. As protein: CASRPAPRDTGELFF.

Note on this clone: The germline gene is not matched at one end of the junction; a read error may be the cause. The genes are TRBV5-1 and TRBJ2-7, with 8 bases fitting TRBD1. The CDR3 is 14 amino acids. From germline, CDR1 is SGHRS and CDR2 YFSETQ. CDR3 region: CASSLVQGGTPHLF. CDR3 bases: TGCGCCAGCAGCTTGGTACAGGGGGGTACCCCACACCTCTTC.

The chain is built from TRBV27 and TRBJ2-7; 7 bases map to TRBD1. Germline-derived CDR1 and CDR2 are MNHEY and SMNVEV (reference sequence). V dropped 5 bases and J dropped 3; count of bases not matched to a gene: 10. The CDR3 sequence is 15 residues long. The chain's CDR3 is CASSNPPGQLYEQYF. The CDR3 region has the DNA TGTGCCAGCAGTAATCCGCCGGGACAGCTCTACGAGCAGTACTTC.

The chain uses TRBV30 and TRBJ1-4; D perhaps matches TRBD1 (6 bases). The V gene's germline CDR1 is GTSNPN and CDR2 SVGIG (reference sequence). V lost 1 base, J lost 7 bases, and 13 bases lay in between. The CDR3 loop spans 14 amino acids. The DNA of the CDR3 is TGTGCCTGGAGTGACAGGGTAGGGAGTGAAAAACTGTTTTTT. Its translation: CAWSDRVGSEKLFF.